The 11 T cell receptor beta chains in this list originate from one sample, sequenced in a study of blood T cell repertoires in COVID-19. The method was immunoSEQ multiplex PCR; TCRdb's version includes in-frame clones alone and lacks a portion of them. This table holds about 240,000 clones, about four fifths found once. The sample taken for sequencing was peripheral blood. Receptors originate from a woman between 18 and 29 years old with acute or convalescent COVID-19.

The chain uses TRBV5-8 and TRBJ2-1; tentatively, D is TRBD1 (6 bases). The germline V and J ends were trimmed by 7 bases and 10 bases, with 15 bases remaining between them. The CDR3 has 12 amino acids. Germline-derived CDR1 and CDR2 are SGHTS and YDEGEE. The CDR3 DNA is TGTGCCAGCCGCGACAGGCGGTGGGAGCAGTTCTTC. Translated, it gives CASRDRRWEQFF.

This clone has at least ten counts. The V gene is TRBV19, the J gene TRBJ2-7; perhaps TRBD2 as D (6 bases). The V end was cut by 6 bases, the J end by 6 bases, with 24 bases between. Germline-derived CDR1 and CDR2 are LNHDA and SQIVND (reference sequence). The CDR3 is 16 amino acids. The CDR3 is CASSPSLPAGLAEQYF. CDR3 nucleotides: TGTGCCAGTAGCCCCAGTCTTCCAGCGGGCTTGGCCGAGCAGTACTTC.

The genes are TRBV29-1 and TRBJ1-5; D is unresolved. The ends were cut back, 5 bases at V and 0 bases at J, with 8 bases in the middle. From germline, CDR1 is SQVTM and CDR2 ANQGSEA. The CDR3 runs to 13 residues. CDR3 in amino acids: CSVTVASNQPQHF. The CDR3 region has the DNA TGCAGCGTTACAGTCGCTAGCAATCAGCCCCAGCATTTT.

The sample holds a few counts of this clone. The chain employs TRBV29-1 and TRBJ1-2; possible D gene TRBD1, 5 bases. Germline V gene sequence: CDR1 SQVTM, CDR2 ANQGSEA. There are 14 residues in the CDR3. V lost 3 bases, J lost 6 bases, and 17 bases lay in between. The CDR3: CSVDTPSLRDGYTF. For the CDR3, the DNA is TGCAGCGTTGATACTCCCTCCCTCAGGGATGGCTACACCTTC.

Remarks on this clone: Other DNA sequences from this sample encode an identical CDR3 as well. This chain links TRBV29-1 with TRBJ2-7; D might be TRBD2 (5 bases). V was clipped by 7 bases and J by 2 bases, with 9 bases between them. This CDR3 region has 11 residues. Germline V gives CDR1 SQVTM, CDR2 ANQGSEA. The CDR3 sequence: CSAGETYEQYF. For the CDR3, the DNA is TGCAGCGCCGGGGAGACCTACGAGCAGTACTTC.

The V gene is TRBV30, the J gene TRBJ2-2, with D possibly being TRBD1 or TRBD2 (5 bases each). The V end was cut by 8 bases, the J end by 7 bases, with 8 bases between. The CDR3 sequence is 10 residues long. Germline CDR1 is GTSNPN and CDR2 is SVGIG (reference sequence). This CDR3 is CAGDGGELFF. The CDR3 DNA follows: TGTGCCGGGGACGGCGGGGAGCTGTTTTTT.

J is TRBJ1-3 and V is TRBV30; D might be TRBD1 (6 bases). In germline, CDR1 is GTSNPN, CDR2 SVGIG (reference sequence). This CDR3 has 12 amino acids. Trimming stripped 3 bases from V and 8 bases from J, with 11 bases between. CDR3 sequence (DNA): TGTGCCTGGAGAATAGGGGGGGACACCATATATTTT. Translation: CAWRIGGDTIYF.

The rearrangement joins TRBV6-5 to TRBJ1-6, with 10 bases fitting TRBD1. V shed 2 bases and J 14 bases; nucleotides not matched to a gene: 6. The germline V gene has CDR1 MNHEY and CDR2 SVGAGI. This CDR3 has 14 amino acids. The CDR3 loop is CASSYLGQGVTLHF. For the CDR3, the DNA is TGTGCCAGCAGTTACCTCGGACAGGGGGTCACCCTCCACTTT.

V gene TRBV6-4 combines with J gene TRBJ2-1, with D possibly matching TRBD1 (5 bases). The CDR3 contains 14 residues. Germline CDR1 is MRHNA and CDR2 is SNTAGT. V was pared by 6 bases and J by 3 bases, with 12 bases between. CDR3 residues: CASRLDSHYNEQFF. CDR3 bases: TGTGCCAGCAGGTTAGACAGCCACTACAATGAGCAGTTCTTC.

V and J are TRBV5-6 and TRBJ2-1; perhaps TRBD2 as D (6 bases). Looked up from germline, CDR1 is SGHDT and CDR2 is YYEEEE. The CDR3 contains 14 residues. V lost 4 bases to trimming and J lost 5 bases, with 13 bases between them. The CDR3 sequence: CASSKTGDHNEQFF. Here the CDR3 DNA reads TGTGCCAGCAGCAAGACGGGAGACCACAATGAGCAGTTCTTC.

The genes are TRBV11-3 and TRBJ2-7, with D perhaps TRBD2 (5 bases). The V and J ends lost 5 bases and 3 bases respectively, with 11 bases between them. This CDR3 is built from 13 residues. Germline loops: CDR1 SGHNT, CDR2 YENEEA. The chain's CDR3 is CASSTEEGYEQYF. CDR3 DNA: TGTGCCAGCAGCACGGAAGAGGGCTACGAGCAGTACTTC.